Listed below are T cell receptor beta chains from one sample, sequenced in a study of cytomegalovirus exposure and HLA in healthy donors. Method: immunoSEQ multiplex PCR; TCRdb's copy keeps in-frame clones and lacks some. The sample records some 120,000 clones, more than 65% being singletons. Sequenced sample: PBMCs. These receptor sequences come from a man aged 40-49 years in good health and CMV-seropositive. The CDR3 runs from the conserved cysteine through the conserved F or W. A D gene is named only where the DNA matches it firmly. Only some rows state a clone size, as once, few, many or a class for expanded clones.

TRBV7-9,TRBJ2-2,.,TRBD2,TGTGCCAGCAGCTTAATCGCGGGGGGGCCCGGGGAGCTGTTTTTT,CASSLIAGGPGELFF
TRBV7-9,TRBJ1-6,few,.,TGTGCCAGCAGCCGAGGTCATTCACCCCTCCACTTT,CASSRGHSPLHF
TRBV27,TRBJ2-7,once,TRBD1,TGTGCCAGCAGTTTATGGGACAGGCTCTCCGAGCAGTACTTC,CASSLWDRLSEQYF
TRBV9,TRBJ1-5,.,.,TGTGCCAGCAGCGCACCTTCTCGACAAGACCTACTTCAGCCCCAGCATTTT,CASSAPSRQDLLQPQHF
TRBV28,TRBJ2-3,.,.,TGTGCCAGCAGTCCCGCCAAGCCTAGCACAGATACGCAGTATTTT,CASSPAKPSTDTQYF
TRBV7-3,TRBJ2-3,few,.,TGTGCCAGCAGCTTATCGGGGGATGCAGATACGCAGTATTTT,CASSLSGDADTQYF
TRBV9,TRBJ1-3,.,TRBD1,TGTGCCAGCAGCGTAGGTCCGGGACAGGATGGAAACACCATATATTTT,CASSVGPGQDGNTIYF
TRBV7-2,TRBJ1-4,.,TRBD1,TGTGCCAGCAGCTTAGGACAGGGGAATAATGAAAAACTGTTTTTT,CASSLGQGNNEKLFF
TRBV7-2,TRBJ1-1,once,.,TGTGCCAGCAGCTTAGCGCTCGGCAGGGTGGGGACTGAAGCTTTCTTT,CASSLALGRVGTEAFF
TRBV6-5,TRBJ1-1,few,.,TGTGCCAGCAGTCTCAAGGGGATCACTGAAGCTTTCTTT,CASSLKGITEAFF
TRBV7-9,TRBJ2-5,.,.,TGTGCCAGTACGAAGGGGGACGTGTACCAAGAGACCCAGTACTTC,CASTKGDVYQETQYF
TRBV9,TRBJ1-3,.,.,TGTGCCAGCAGCGGAGGACTTAACTCTGGAAACACCATATATTTT,CASSGGLNSGNTIYF
TRBV9,TRBJ1-1,.,.,TGTGCCAGCAGCGGAAAGGGCTTTGGCGAGGGGGTGTTCTTT,CASSGKGFGEGVFF
TRBV9,TRBJ1-1,.,.,TGTGCCAGCACCGCTCTGGCAGGCAACACTGAAGCTTTCTTT,CASTALAGNTEAFF
TRBV29-1,TRBJ1-5,.,.,TGCAGCGTTGAAGCCGGGGTTGGGCAGCCCCAGCATTTT,CSVEAGVGQPQHF
TRBV6-1,TRBJ1-5,.,TRBD1,TGTGCCAGCAGGACAGGGGGCGGCAATCAGCCCCAGCATTTT,CASRTGGGNQPQHF
TRBV5-8,TRBJ2-5,.,.,TGTGCCAGCAGCTTGGTGCAGGGAGGAAAAGAGACCCAGTACTTC,CASSLVQGGKETQYF
TRBV5-4,TRBJ1-1,.,.,TGTGCCGGCGGTGAGGGGAACACTGAAGCTTTCTTT,CAGGEGNTEAFF
TRBV2,TRBJ2-3,.,.,TGTGCCAGCAGTGCCTCACTCCGGACAGACACAGATACGCAGTATTTT,CASSASLRTDTDTQYF
TRBV9,TRBJ1-2,.,.,TGTGCCAGCAGCGTAGAGACAGGAGGCTACACCTTC,CASSVETGGYTF
TRBV5-1,TRBJ1-4,.,.,TGCGCCAGCAGCTTGACAGGGACTAATGAAAAACTGTTTTTT,CASSLTGTNEKLFF
TRBV7-2,TRBJ1-2,.,.,TGTGCCAGCAGCTTAGTAACCCGACAGTATGGCTACACCTTC,CASSLVTRQYGYTF
TRBV7-3,TRBJ2-2,.,.,TGTGCCAGCAGACAGATGGGAGACACCGGGGAGCTGTTTTTT,CASRQMGDTGELFF
TRBV28,TRBJ2-1,.,TRBD2,TGTGCCAGCCTTATAGCGGGGGACAATGAGCAGTTCTTC,CASLIAGDNEQFF
TRBV2,TRBJ1-4,few,.,TGTGCCAGCAGTACCAGGGAAGGCGATGAAAAACTGTTTTTT,CASSTREGDEKLFF
TRBV28,TRBJ2-7,.,TRBD1,TGTGCCAGCAGTTTATGGAAGGGGGCGTCCTACGAGCAGTACTTC,CASSLWKGASYEQYF
TRBV18,TRBJ2-7,.,.,TGTGCCAGCTCACCATTGGACACGTCCTACGAGCAGTACTTC,CASSPLDTSYEQYF
TRBV7-8,TRBJ1-1,.,.,TGTGCCAGCAGCCCGGGGAGGAACACTGAAGCTTTCTTT,CASSPGRNTEAFF
TRBV7-9,TRBJ1-1,.,.,TGCGCCAGCAGCCGAGACACCTGGAACACTGAAGCTTTCTTT,CASSRDTWNTEAFF
TRBV4-3,TRBJ1-1,.,TRBD1,TGCGCCAGCAGCCAAGACCGCTACCCCGGGACAGCGGCCCGGGACACTGAAGCTTTCTTT,CASSQDRYPGTAARDTEAFF
TRBV7-6,TRBJ2-7,.,.,TGTGCCAGCAGCTTTTCAGGGACTCCCTACGAGCAGTACTTC,CASSFSGTPYEQYF
TRBV18,TRBJ1-2,.,.,TGTGCCAGCTCTCTCGACAGGCCTGGGTCCTTAAACTATGGCTACACCTTC,CASSLDRPGSLNYGYTF
TRBV27,TRBJ2-5,.,TRBD2,TGTGCCAGCAGTCTATCCAGGACTAGCGGGGAAATCGAGACCCAGTACTTC,CASSLSRTSGEIETQYF
TRBV28,TRBJ1-2,.,.,TGTGCCAGCAGTTCAGAGACAGCCGGTTCCTATGGCTACACCTTC,CASSSETAGSYGYTF
TRBV19,TRBJ2-3,.,.,TGTGCCAGTACCATATCGGGAGACCCTCGCACAGATACGCAGTATTTT,CASTISGDPRTDTQYF
TRBV7-9,TRBJ2-5,few,.,TGTGCCAGCAGCTTAGCGCGGACCCAGTACTTC,CASSLARTQYF
TRBV5-1,TRBJ1-1,few,.,TGCGCCAGCAGCTTCCAGACAGGAGGTGTGATTGAAGCTTTCTTT,CASSFQTGGVIEAFF
TRBV2,TRBJ2-3,.,.,TGTGCCAGCATCAGGGATATCACAGATACGCAGTATTTT,CASIRDITDTQYF
TRBV11-3,TRBJ2-7,once,.,TGTGCCAGCAGCTTAGAAGGGGGCTCCTACGAGCAGTACTTC,CASSLEGGSYEQYF